These T cell receptor beta chains were read from a single sample in a study of Ad26.COV2.S vaccination and SARS-CoV-2 variants. Sequencing was performed with immunoSEQ multiplex PCR; in TCRdb, only in-frame clones are kept and a portion is missing. The profile shows over 350,000 clones, around 85% of them singletons. The sequenced sample was peripheral blood, obtained in a trial of Ad26.COV2.S vaccine versus placebo. All receptors derive from a person aged 18 to 65 who received the Ad26.COV2.S COVID-19 vaccine or a placebo. Both conserved end residues are part of each CDR3. Each record gives: clone size, J gene, D gene, V gene, CDR3 DNA, CDR3 protein. D genes are given only for firm matches. The size field is filled for only some rows; it gives once, few, many or a size class.

size: NA
J: TRBJ1-4
D: TRBD1
V: TRBV7-2
DNA: TGTGCCAGCAGCAAGACAGGGGGAAATGAAAAACTGTTTTTT
CDR3: CASSKTGGNEKLFF

size: few
J: TRBJ2-7
D: NA
V: TRBV18
DNA: TGTGCCAGCTCGTCTACAGCGTACTACGAGCAGTACTTC
CDR3: CASSSTAYYEQYF

size: NA
J: TRBJ2-1
D: NA
V: TRBV2
DNA: TGTGCCAGCGCGGAGCGTAGTGGGAATGAGCAGTTCTTC
CDR3: CASAERSGNEQFF

size: NA
J: TRBJ2-5
D: TRBD2
V: TRBV3-1/TRBV3-2
DNA: TGTGCCAGCAGCCAACGTACTAGGACTAGGGGATTGGAGACCCAGTACTTC
CDR3: CASSQRTRTRGLETQYF

size: NA
J: TRBJ2-4
D: NA
V: TRBV3-1/TRBV3-2
DNA: TGTGCCAGCAGCCAAGAAGGTACCAACATTCAGTACTTC
CDR3: CASSQEGTNIQYF

size: NA
J: TRBJ2-2
D: NA
V: TRBV29-1
DNA: TGCAGCGTTGAAGATATCCAGGACACCGGGGAGCTGTTTTTT
CDR3: CSVEDIQDTGELFF

size: NA
J: TRBJ2-7
D: NA
V: TRBV18
DNA: TGTGCCAGCTCAGAAGACAGCATTGCCTACGAGCAGTACTTC
CDR3: CASSEDSIAYEQYF

size: NA
J: TRBJ2-7
D: NA
V: TRBV19
DNA: TGTGCCAGTAGCTGGGGCGACACCAACTACGAGCAGTACTTC
CDR3: CASSWGDTNYEQYF

size: once
J: TRBJ1-6
D: NA
V: TRBV27
DNA: TGTGCCAGCAGTTTAGGGCAGGGGACTTCACCCCTCCACTTT
CDR3: CASSLGQGTSPLHF

size: NA
J: TRBJ1-2
D: TRBD1
V: TRBV5-1
DNA: TGCGCCAGCAGCGCGGGGACAGACTATGGCTACACCTTC
CDR3: CASSAGTDYGYTF

size: NA
J: TRBJ1-4
D: NA
V: TRBV11-2
DNA: TGTGCCAGCAGCTTAGAGGTCGGGACCTTAGCGACTAATGAAAAACTGTTTTTT
CDR3: CASSLEVGTLATNEKLFF

size: few
J: TRBJ2-7
D: NA
V: TRBV6-2/TRBV6-3
DNA: TGTGCCAGCAGTCCCGCTGGGGTGCTCCACGAGCAGTACTTC
CDR3: CASSPAGVLHEQYF

size: few
J: TRBJ1-6
D: NA
V: TRBV5-1
DNA: TGCGCCAGCAGCCAACAGGGTTTTTTTGATTCACCCCTCCACTTT
CDR3: CASSQQGFFDSPLHF

size: once
J: TRBJ2-7
D: NA
V: TRBV5-8
DNA: TGTGCCAGCAGCTACTACCGGGACACCAACGAGCAGTACTTC
CDR3: CASSYYRDTNEQYF

size: NA
J: TRBJ2-7
D: NA
V: TRBV13
DNA: TGTGCCAGCAGCTTATACGGTACTGAGCAGTACTTC
CDR3: CASSLYGTEQYF

size: NA
J: TRBJ1-2
D: NA
V: TRBV4-2
DNA: TGTGCCAGCAGCCAAGCAGGTCCCGGCTACACCTTC
CDR3: CASSQAGPGYTF

size: NA
J: TRBJ2-7
D: NA
V: TRBV6-5
DNA: TGTGCCAGCAGTTACAGGGGCGGGAATTACGAGCAGTACTTC
CDR3: CASSYRGGNYEQYF

size: NA
J: TRBJ2-7
D: TRBD1
V: TRBV19
DNA: TGTGCCAGTAGTTTCGGGACAGGGGAGGGCTCCTACGAGCAGTACTTC
CDR3: CASSFGTGEGSYEQYF

size: NA
J: TRBJ1-1
D: TRBD1
V: TRBV18
DNA: TGTGCCAGCTCAACCCAGGGGGTGTGGACTGAAGCTTTCTTT
CDR3: CASSTQGVWTEAFF

size: NA
J: TRBJ1-2
D: NA
V: TRBV5-4
DNA: TGTGCCAGCAGCTTATTACAGGGTACTGGCTACACCTTC
CDR3: CASSLLQGTGYTF

size: NA
J: TRBJ2-7
D: TRBD1
V: TRBV14
DNA: TGTGCCAGCAGCCCCCCCGGGACAGCCTCCTACGAGCAGTACTTC
CDR3: CASSPPGTASYEQYF

size: NA
J: TRBJ2-2
D: NA
V: TRBV3-1/TRBV3-2
DNA: TGTGCCAGCAGCCAAGTGGTTGCCGCCGGGGAGCTGTTTTTT
CDR3: CASSQVVAAGELFF

size: NA
J: TRBJ1-1
D: TRBD1
V: TRBV19
DNA: TGTGCCAGTAGTCCCGGGAGGGGGCTGAACACTGAAGCTTTCTTT
CDR3: CASSPGRGLNTEAFF

size: NA
J: TRBJ2-1
D: TRBD2
V: TRBV3-1/TRBV3-2
DNA: TGTGCCAGCAGCCAAGATCTGGTAGCGGGGGGCTTGGGTGAGCAGTTCTTC
CDR3: CASSQDLVAGGLGEQFF

size: once
J: TRBJ2-2
D: NA
V: TRBV5-1
DNA: TGCGCCAGCAGCTTGTATTTGGGCACCGGGGAGCTGTTTTTT
CDR3: CASSLYLGTGELFF

size: NA
J: TRBJ1-1
D: NA
V: TRBV13
DNA: TGTGCCAGCAGCCATAAGGGTAGGAACACTGAAGCTTTCTTT
CDR3: CASSHKGRNTEAFF

size: NA
J: TRBJ1-1
D: NA
V: TRBV7-6
DNA: TGTGCCAGCAGCTTAGAACAGTTGATGGACACTGAAGCTTTCTTT
CDR3: CASSLEQLMDTEAFF

size: NA
J: TRBJ2-7
D: TRBD1
V: TRBV4-1
DNA: TGCGCCAGCAGCCAAGGACAGGGCCCCTCTCTTGATTACGAGCAGTACTTC
CDR3: CASSQGQGPSLDYEQYF

size: NA
J: TRBJ2-3
D: NA
V: TRBV5-6
DNA: TGTGCCAGCAGCTTTTTTTTGCAGGGATCCACAGATACGCAGTATTTT
CDR3: CASSFFLQGSTDTQYF

size: NA
J: TRBJ2-2
D: NA
V: TRBV6-1
DNA: TGTGCCAGCAGTGAGCAGGGGGGGGCTAACACCGGGGAGCTGTTTTTT
CDR3: CASSEQGGANTGELFF

size: once
J: TRBJ1-1
D: TRBD1
V: TRBV25-1
DNA: TGTGCCAGCAGTGAATTATGGACAGGGGGCAGGGGTGAAGCTTTCTTT
CDR3: CASSELWTGGRGEAFF

size: NA
J: TRBJ2-7
D: TRBD2
V: TRBV10-3
DNA: TGTGCCATCAGTCCCGGGACTAGCGGGGTTACCTACGAGCAGTACTTC
CDR3: CAISPGTSGVTYEQYF

size: NA
J: TRBJ2-2
D: NA
V: TRBV3-1/TRBV3-2
DNA: TGTGCCAGCAGCCAAGTCCCGGGGAACACCGGGGAGCTGTTTTTT
CDR3: CASSQVPGNTGELFF

size: NA
J: TRBJ2-7
D: TRBD2
V: TRBV5-4
DNA: TGTGCCAGCAGCCCTAGCGGGGGGGCCACCTACGAGCAGTACTTC
CDR3: CASSPSGGATYEQYF

size: few
J: TRBJ1-3
D: NA
V: TRBV24-1
DNA: TGTGCCACCAGTGATTTTTGGAGCTCTGGAAACACCATATATTTT
CDR3: CATSDFWSSGNTIYF

size: NA
J: TRBJ2-3
D: NA
V: TRBV6-1
DNA: TGTGCCAGCAGTGAAAGTAGCACTAGCACAGATACGCAGTATTTT
CDR3: CASSESSTSTDTQYF

size: NA
J: TRBJ1-1
D: NA
V: TRBV7-9
DNA: TGTGCCAGCAGTAAAGCGGAGAACACTGAAGCTTTCTTT
CDR3: CASSKAENTEAFF

size: NA
J: TRBJ2-7
D: NA
V: TRBV3-1/TRBV3-2
DNA: TGTGCCAGCAGCCAAAACCCTCTAGCTGCTTGGTACGAGCAGTACTTC
CDR3: CASSQNPLAAWYEQYF

size: NA
J: TRBJ1-1
D: TRBD1
V: TRBV5-8
DNA: TGTGCCAGCAGCTCTAGGGACAGGATCACTGAAGCTTTCTTT
CDR3: CASSSRDRITEAFF